This T cell receptor beta chain was documented in a study of blood T cell repertoires in COVID-19. Participants, about 18 to 90 years old, spanned about two dozen US areas. It was within 2 weeks before study entry that exposed participants met a COVID-19 case. The repertoire was sequenced with immunoSEQ multiplex PCR; TCRdb's copy has only in-frame clones and lacks some. The sample lists hundreds of thousands of clones; 83% were seen once. In this sample, this clone turned up once. The TCR comes from a woman between 50 and 59 years old who had been exposed to COVID-19. Material for sequencing was PBMCs or T cells enriched from blood (not recorded which).

CDR3 residues: CASSAKNRDTEAFF. The CDR3, as DNA: TGTGCCAGCAGCGCAAAAAACAGGGACACTGAAGCTTTCTTT. This chain links TRBV7-9 with TRBJ1-1; maybe TRBD1 (6 bases). Trimming took 5 bases from V and 3 from J, leaving 13 bases between them. The germline CDR1 and CDR2 sequences are SEHNR and FQNEAQ (reference sequence). The CDR3 consists of 14 residues.